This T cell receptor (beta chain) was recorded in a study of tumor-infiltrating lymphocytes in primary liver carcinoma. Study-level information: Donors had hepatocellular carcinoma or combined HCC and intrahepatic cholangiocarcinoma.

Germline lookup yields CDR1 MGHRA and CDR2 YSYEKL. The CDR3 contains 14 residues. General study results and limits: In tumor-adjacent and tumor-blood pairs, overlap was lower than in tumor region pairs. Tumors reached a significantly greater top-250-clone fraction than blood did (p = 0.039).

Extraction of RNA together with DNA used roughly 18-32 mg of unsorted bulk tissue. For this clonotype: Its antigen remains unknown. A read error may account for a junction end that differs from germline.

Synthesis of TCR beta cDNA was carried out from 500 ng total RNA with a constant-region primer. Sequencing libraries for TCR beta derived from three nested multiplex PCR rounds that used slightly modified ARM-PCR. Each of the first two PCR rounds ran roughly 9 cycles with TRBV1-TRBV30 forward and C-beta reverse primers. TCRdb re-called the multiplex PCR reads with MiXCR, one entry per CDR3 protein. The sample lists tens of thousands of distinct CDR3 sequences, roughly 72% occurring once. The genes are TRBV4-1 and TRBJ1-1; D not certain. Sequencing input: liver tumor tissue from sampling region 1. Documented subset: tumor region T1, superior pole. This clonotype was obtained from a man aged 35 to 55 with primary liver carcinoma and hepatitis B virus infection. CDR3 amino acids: CASTLSGTNTEAFF. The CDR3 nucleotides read TGCGCCAGCACCTTAAGTGGTACGAACACTGAAGCCTTCTTT.